Listed below are T cell receptor beta chains from one sample, sequenced in a study of shared clonotypes between healthy human individuals. Method: immunoSEQ multiplex PCR; TCRdb's copy keeps in-frame clones and lacks some. The sample holds hundreds of thousands of clones, 90% to 96% seen once. Sequencing was carried out using naive CD4+ T cells sorted from blood. Receptors originate from a woman aged 25-40 years in good health. CDR3s include the opening cysteine and the closing phenylalanine or tryptophan. D genes are given only for firm matches. Some rows mark clone size as missing; the rest say once, few, many or name a class of expanded clone.

j_call clone_size cdr3_length d_call v_call cdr3_nt cdr3_aa
TRBJ2-7 - 15 TRBD2 TRBV4-2 TGTGCCAGCAGCCAACTAGCGGGAGGGCCCTACGAGCAGTACTTC CASSQLAGGPYEQYF
TRBJ2-2 - 16 TRBD1 TRBV28 TGTGCCAGCAGCTCACCGGGGACAGTCATCACCGGGGAGCTGTTTTTT CASSSPGTVITGELFF
TRBJ1-5 once 15 TRBD1 TRBV7-2 TGTGCCAGCAGCCGAGACAGGGGAGGGGATCAGCCCCAGCATTTT CASSRDRGGDQPQHF
TRBJ2-1 - 15 - TRBV28 TGTGCCAGCAGTCCGTGGACAGCCTCCTACAATGAGCAGTTCTTC CASSPWTASYNEQFF
TRBJ1-1 - 17 - TRBV19 TGTGCCAGTAGTATAGATACGTACAGGAGGTATAGCACTGAAGCTTTCTTT CASSIDTYRRYSTEAFF
TRBJ2-3 once 15 - TRBV19 TGTGCCAGTAGTAGGCAGCGGCCCAGCACAGATACGCAGTATTTT CASSRQRPSTDTQYF
TRBJ2-4 - 16 - TRBV10-3 TGTGCCATCAGTCGCCTACCGGACAAAGGCGAAAACATTCAGTACTTC CAISRLPDKGENIQYF
TRBJ1-5 few 15 - TRBV2 TGTGCCAGCAGCGGGATTGATCCGCAGGGACAGCCCCAGCATTTT CASSGIDPQGQPQHF
TRBJ2-1 - 11 TRBD2 TRBV29-1 TGCAGCGTTGCGGGAGGGAATGAGCAGTTCTTC CSVAGGNEQFF
TRBJ2-7 - 15 TRBD1 TRBV27 TGTGCCAGCAGTTCGGGCGGGACAGGGGCCTACGAGCAGTACTTC CASSSGGTGAYEQYF
TRBJ1-5 - 12 - TRBV28 TGTGCCAGCGGGGTAGGAGGACAGCCCCAGCATTTT CASGVGGQPQHF
TRBJ2-7 - 14 TRBD1 TRBV5-5 TGTGCCAGCAGCTTGGACAGGGGATTGTACGAGCAGTACTTC CASSLDRGLYEQYF
TRBJ2-7 - 15 - TRBV6-1 TGTGCCAGCAGTGAAGGCGGGACGGGTCCCTACGAGCAGTACTTC CASSEGGTGPYEQYF
TRBJ2-1 once 17 TRBD2 TRBV4-1 TGCGCCAGCAGCCATGTCGGACTAGCGGGAGTAGGGCTTGAGCAGTTCTTC CASSHVGLAGVGLEQFF
TRBJ2-3 - 11 - TRBV29-1 TGCAGCGTGACACCCGGGGATACGCAGTATTTT CSVTPGDTQYF
TRBJ2-3 - 16 TRBD2 TRBV5-1 TGCGCCAGCGGACGGGGAGGAGCGGGAGGGCCAGATACGCAGTATTTT CASGRGGAGGPDTQYF
TRBJ2-3 - 15 TRBD2 TRBV28 TGTGCCAGCTCTATAGCGGGAGGAACCACAGATACGCAGTATTTT CASSIAGGTTDTQYF